This entry is about one T cell receptor (beta chain). The sample originates from a study of tumor-infiltrating lymphocytes in primary liver carcinoma. The researchers produced TCR beta cDNA from roughly 500 ng total RNA with a constant-region primer. Employing slightly modified ARM-PCR, three nested multiplex PCR rounds were run, and these gave rise to the TCR beta libraries. TRBV1-TRBV30 forward primers paired with a C-beta reverse primer drove the first two PCR rounds, approximately 11 cycles each. MiXCR was run by TCRdb on the multiplex PCR reads, yielding one entry per CDR3 protein. Here the sample spans about 200,000 distinct CDR3 sequences, approximately 64% being singletons. The ends were cut back, 3 bases at V and 13 bases at J, with 16 bases in the middle. The CDR3 has 12 residues. Looked up from germline, CDR1 is GTSNPN and CDR2 is SVGIG (reference sequence). Blood RNA was derived from unsorted whole blood, and germline DNA was extracted too.

This receptor was identified in an older woman with primary liver carcinoma and hepatitis B virus infection. The sequenced sample was peripheral blood. The chain couples TRBV30 to TRBJ2-1, with a possible D match to TRBD1 (6 bases). Written as DNA, the CDR3 is TGTGCCTGGAGGGAAAACAGGGAAACCCAGTTCTTC. This translates into CAWRENRETQFF.